This is a list of T cell receptor beta chains from one sample in a study of OX40 agonist ivuxolimab in advanced cancers. The method was immunoSEQ multiplex PCR; TCRdb's version includes in-frame clones alone and lacks a portion of them. The sample includes 65,000 to 95,000 clones, about 92% of them seen just once. This specimen consisted of CD4+ or CD8+ T cells sorted from blood, obtained in a trial of the OX40 agonist ivuxolimab. The receptor set was obtained from an adult with an advanced solid tumor such as melanoma, head and neck, liver or kidney cancer. CDR3s include the opening cysteine and the closing phenylalanine or tryptophan. The D gene is left open where the match is weak. The listing skips clone size in some rows; elsewhere it reads once, few, many or a size class.

J	D	size	V	DNA	CDR3
TRBJ2-1	-	-	TRBV5-4	TGTGCCAGCAGCTTGGTCCGGGAGCAGTTCTTC	CASSLVREQFF
TRBJ2-1	TRBD2	-	TRBV5-1	TGCGCCAGCAGCGTCCTAGCGGGGGACTCGGGTGAGCAGTTCTTC	CASSVLAGDSGEQFF
TRBJ2-3	-	-	TRBV9	TGTGCCAGCAGCGTAGACCCGGCGGGGTCCTTCCCCACAGATACGCAGTATTTT	CASSVDPAGSFPTDTQYF
TRBJ1-5	-	-	TRBV7-8	TGTGCCAGCAGCCCCCGTAGTGGGGCGGGTCAGCCCCAGCATTTT	CASSPRSGAGQPQHF
TRBJ1-2	-	-	TRBV2	TGTGCCAGCCTGGGCGGTAACTATGGCTACACCTTC	CASLGGNYGYTF
TRBJ2-1	-	-	TRBV27	TGTGCCAGCAGCTTTGGGGGACCGGGTTTCTACAATGAGCAGTTCTTC	CASSFGGPGFYNEQFF
TRBJ2-1	-	-	TRBV14	TGTGCCAGCAGCCAAGGGCTAGCGCACTACAATGAGCAGTTCTTC	CASSQGLAHYNEQFF
TRBJ2-7	TRBD1	medium-sized	TRBV30	TGTGCCTGGGCTTTCGACAGGGAGGAGCAGTACTTC	CAWAFDREEQYF
TRBJ2-3	TRBD1	-	TRBV30	TGTGCCTGGAGTGTACAGGGGATGAGCACAGATACGCAGTATTTT	CAWSVQGMSTDTQYF
TRBJ1-1	-	-	TRBV2	TGTGCCAGCAGTACCGGTAGAGCTTTCTTT	CASSTGRAFF
TRBJ2-1	-	-	TRBV18	TGTGCCAGCTCACCGACCCTGGGCGACTGGGGCTCCTACAATGAGCAGTTCTTC	CASSPTLGDWGSYNEQFF
TRBJ2-1	TRBD2	once	TRBV6-5	TGTGCCAGCAGTTTTGGACTAGCGGGAGGGCGCAATGAGCAGTTCTTC	CASSFGLAGGRNEQFF
TRBJ2-1	-	-	TRBV28	TGTGCCAGCAGTATACAGGGAACCTACAATGAGCAGTTCTTC	CASSIQGTYNEQFF
TRBJ2-3	TRBD2	-	TRBV2	TGTGCCAGCAGTGAAATCGGCGGGGGAAGGCAAGATACGCAGTATTTT	CASSEIGGGRQDTQYF
TRBJ2-1	-	-	TRBV6-6	TGTGCCAGCAGACCATCAAAGGGGAACAATGAGCAGTTCTTC	CASRPSKGNNEQFF
TRBJ2-7	-	-	TRBV6-1	TGTGCCAGCAGTGGTTCGTGGGCGGCATCCTACGAGCAGTACTTC	CASSGSWAASYEQYF
TRBJ2-1	TRBD2	-	TRBV7-2	TGTGCCAGCAGCTCAGAGGGGACTAGCGGGACGTATAAGCAGTTCTTC	CASSSEGTSGTYKQFF
TRBJ1-2	TRBD1	-	TRBV6-6	TGTGCCAGCAGTCAGGGGGCGAGGATAAGTGGCTACACCTTC	CASSQGARISGYTF
TRBJ2-3	-	-	TRBV30	TGTGCCTGGATTCGGGGGCCAGATACGCAGTATTTT	CAWIRGPDTQYF
TRBJ2-7	-	-	TRBV30	TGTGCCTGGAGTGTACTATGGGGCTACGAGCAGTACTTC	CAWSVLWGYEQYF
TRBJ1-4	-	-	TRBV27	TGTGCCAGCAGCCCCTTCCGGGGTGAAAAACTGTTTTTT	CASSPFRGEKLFF
TRBJ1-5	-	-	TRBV6-5	TGTGCCAGCAGTTACAGTAACAATCAGCCCCAGCATTTT	CASSYSNNQPQHF
TRBJ2-1	-	-	TRBV27	TGTGCCAGCAGTTTAGGGGGGCCAGGTTCGAAATACAATGAGCAGTTCTTC	CASSLGGPGSKYNEQFF
TRBJ2-7	TRBD1	-	TRBV5-1	TGCGCCAGCAGCTTGGACACAGGGGGCTTTGACGAGCAGTACTTC	CASSLDTGGFDEQYF
TRBJ1-2	TRBD1	-	TRBV2	TGTGCCAGCACCCCTAGGGGGCGTCTCGCCTATGGCTACACCTTC	CASTPRGRLAYGYTF
TRBJ2-1	-	-	TRBV5-4	TGTGCCAGCAGCTCACCGGGTCTCGGGCAGTTCTTC	CASSSPGLGQFF
TRBJ1-1	-	-	TRBV29-1	TGCAGCGGGAACAGTGGAAACACTGAAGCTTTCTTT	CSGNSGNTEAFF
TRBJ1-5	-	-	TRBV2	TGTGCCAGCGGCGATTCGGGGCTGGGCAATCAGCCCCAGCATTTT	CASGDSGLGNQPQHF
TRBJ2-1	TRBD2	-	TRBV4-1	TGCGCCAGCGGGACTCAAGCGGGAGCTTCGTACAATGAGCAGTTCTTC	CASGTQAGASYNEQFF
TRBJ1-1	-	once	TRBV2	TGTGCCAGCAGTGAAAGATTAGGGATAGGGGTGAACACTGAAGCTTTCTTT	CASSERLGIGVNTEAFF
TRBJ2-7	-	-	TRBV14	TGTGCCAGCAGCTACGCATTAGACAACTACGAGCAGTACTTC	CASSYALDNYEQYF
TRBJ1-1	-	-	TRBV21-1	TGTGCCAGCAATCGGGACAGGCGCTACACTGAAGCTTTCTTT	CASNRDRRYTEAFF
TRBJ2-1	TRBD2	-	TRBV5-4	TGTGCCAGCAGCTTGCCTAGCGGGGTCGGGAATGAGCAGTTCTTC	CASSLPSGVGNEQFF
TRBJ2-2	-	-	TRBV5-1	TGCGCCAGCAGCTTGGCCTCGGGTGTCCGCGACACCGGGGAGCTGTTTTTT	CASSLASGVRDTGELFF
TRBJ2-5	TRBD2	-	TRBV9	TGTGCCAGCAGCGAAGGACTAGCGGGAACCCGTGGGCAAGAGACCCAGTACTTC	CASSEGLAGTRGQETQYF
TRBJ2-2	-	-	TRBV4-1	TGCGCCAGCAGCCAGATTTCCTCTGGGGAGCTGTTTTTT	CASSQISSGELFF
TRBJ1-4	-	-	TRBV2	TGTGCCAGCACCCTTTGGGAGCAGGAGTGGGAAAAACTGTTTTTT	CASTLWEQEWEKLFF
TRBJ2-3	TRBD2	-	TRBV7-3	TGTGCCAGCAGCCCCGCGGGGGGGCCTGCGGATACGCAGTATTTT	CASSPAGGPADTQYF
TRBJ1-2	TRBD1	-	TRBV2	TGTGCCAGCACCCGACAGGGACTTTACGGCTACACCTTC	CASTRQGLYGYTF
TRBJ2-7	-	-	TRBV30	TGTGCCTGGGGTGATGACAGGATGACCTACGAGCAGTACTTC	CAWGDDRMTYEQYF
TRBJ2-4	TRBD2	-	TRBV5-6	TGTGCCAGCAGCTGGGGGGGTGGCAGCATCGAAAACATTCAGTACTTC	CASSWGGGSIENIQYF
TRBJ2-1	-	-	TRBV10-1	TGCGCCAGCAGTGAAGGAGGGGAGCAGTTCTTC	CASSEGGEQFF